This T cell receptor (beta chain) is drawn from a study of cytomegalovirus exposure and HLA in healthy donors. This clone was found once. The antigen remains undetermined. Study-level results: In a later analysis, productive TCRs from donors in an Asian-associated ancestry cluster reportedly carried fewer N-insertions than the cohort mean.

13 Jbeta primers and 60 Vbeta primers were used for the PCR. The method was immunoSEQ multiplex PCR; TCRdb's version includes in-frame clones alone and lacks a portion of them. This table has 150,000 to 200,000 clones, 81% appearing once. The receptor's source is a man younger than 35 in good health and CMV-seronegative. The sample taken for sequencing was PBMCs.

CDR3 nucleotide sequence: TGTGCCAGCAGCGCACCGGACAGGACAACCTATGAAGCTTTCTTT. It encodes CASSAPDRTTYEAFF. The chain uses TRBV7-9 and TRBJ1-1; 7 bases map to TRBD1. Losses at the gene ends were 5 bases for V and 7 bases for J; bases not matched to a gene: 13. The germline gives CDR1 SEHNR, CDR2 FQNEAQ (reference sequence). The CDR3 spans 15 residues.